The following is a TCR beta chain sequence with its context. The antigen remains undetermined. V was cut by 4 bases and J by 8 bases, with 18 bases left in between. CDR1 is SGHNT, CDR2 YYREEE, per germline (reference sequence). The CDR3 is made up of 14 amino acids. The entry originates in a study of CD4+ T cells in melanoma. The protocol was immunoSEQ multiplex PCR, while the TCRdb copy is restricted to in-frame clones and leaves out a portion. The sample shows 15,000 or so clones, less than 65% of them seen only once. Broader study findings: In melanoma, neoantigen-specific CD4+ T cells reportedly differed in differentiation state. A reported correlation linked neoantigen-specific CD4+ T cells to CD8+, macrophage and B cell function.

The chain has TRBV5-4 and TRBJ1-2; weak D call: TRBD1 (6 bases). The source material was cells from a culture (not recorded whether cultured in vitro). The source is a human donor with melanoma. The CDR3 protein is CASSPGGGIGGYTF. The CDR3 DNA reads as TGTGCCAGCAGCCCTGGGGGGGGCATAGGGGGCTACACCTTC.